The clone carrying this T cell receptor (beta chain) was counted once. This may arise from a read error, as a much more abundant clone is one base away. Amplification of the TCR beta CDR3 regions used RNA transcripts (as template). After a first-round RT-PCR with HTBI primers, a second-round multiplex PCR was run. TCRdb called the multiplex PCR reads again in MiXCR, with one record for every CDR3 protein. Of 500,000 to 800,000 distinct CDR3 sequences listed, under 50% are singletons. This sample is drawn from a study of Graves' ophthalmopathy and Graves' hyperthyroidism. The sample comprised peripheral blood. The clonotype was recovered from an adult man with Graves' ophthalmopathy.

CDR3 sequence reads: CASSEASRGEGYTF. CDR3 bases: TGTGCCAGCAGTGAAGCGTCAAGGGGCGAGGGCTACACCTTC. This chain uses TRBV2 with TRBJ1-2, with D perhaps matching TRBD1 (5 bases). CDR1 is SNHLY, CDR2 FYNNEI, per germline. The CDR3 length is 14 residues. V was pared by 0 bases and J by 8 bases, with 13 bases between. The whole variable domain, remainder taken from reference TRBV2 and TRBJ1-2, is EPEVTQTPSHQVTQMGQEVILRCVPISNHLYFYWYRQILGQKVEFLVSFYNNEISEKSEIFDDQFSVERPDGSNFTLKIRSTKLEDSAMYFCASSEASRGEGYTFGSGTRLTVV.